This T cell receptor beta chain emerged from a study of regulatory T cells in long-lasting Graves disease. On the study more broadly: Persistent Graves' disease meant over 5 years of antithyroid drugs with positive TSH receptor antibodies.

TCR beta libraries were built with iRepertoire HTBI primers and Arm-PCR of CDR3 regions. Authors' processing steps: Among the samples, 60 or so TRBV and 14 TRBJ segments were identified. From the multiplex PCR reads, TCRdb called clonotypes with MiXCR, one entry per CDR3 protein. The V and J calls were not made by the authors but by TCRdb's processing. The table records approximately 440,000 distinct CDR3 sequences, 23% of them present only once. Whole-study results and caveats: Persistent patients shared more public clonotypes (around 2,500) than new patients (approximately 1,000).

This clonotype was counted between two and nine times. Its antigen is unidentified. Indicated time point: persistent/refractory GD, antithyroid drugs over 5 years with positive TRAb. PBMC RNA served as the TCR library source. Guidelines of the American Thyroid Association were used to diagnose Graves' disease. V was shortened by 5 bases and J by 5 bases, with 15 bases between the two germline ends. Germline lookup yields CDR1 LNHDA and CDR2 SQIVND (reference sequence). The CDR3 has 14 amino acids. The specimen was peripheral blood mononuclear cells (PBMCs), collected when the disease was refractory, from a patient treated with antithyroid drugs. This receptor was identified in a female donor with Graves disease. V gene TRBV19 combines with J gene TRBJ2-5, with D unresolved. CDR3: CASSPSWDWETQYF. In DNA, the CDR3 is TGTGCCAGTAGTCCCAGCTGGGATTGGGAGACCCAGTACTTC.